This entry concerns a single T cell receptor (beta chain). As yet, its antigen is unknown. The data were obtained in a study of CD8+ T cells in alopecia areata. General study findings and limits: The link between baseline CD8+ expansion and response remains uncertain with one nonresponder. Compared with normal scalp, lesional scalp had higher clonality and more expanded CD8+ clones.

Regarding treatment: oral pan-JAK inhibitor, 5-10 mg twice daily. As part of sample collection, lesional scalp punch biopsies and peripheral blood were taken from alopecia areata patients. Extracted RNA was reverse transcribed, and the resulting cDNA served as sequencing template. The method was immunoSEQ multiplex PCR; TCRdb's version includes in-frame clones alone and lacks a portion of them. Found here are 150,000 to 200,000 clones, approximately 61% of them singletons; the top ten hold 0.95% to 1.1%. This CDR3 spans 13 amino acids. The V gene end was trimmed by 5 bases and the J gene end by 6 bases; junction bases not matched to a gene: 6. The germline gives CDR1 MNHEY, CDR2 SMNVEV (reference sequence).

The chain recombines TRBV27 with TRBJ1-2, with 7 bases that match TRBD1. The material was CD4+ T cells sorted from blood, obtained at week 24, from a patient treated with tofacitinib. The receptor comes from a human donor with alopecia areata. Here the CDR3 reads CASSAVDRDGYTF. CDR3 coding DNA: TGTGCCAGCAGTGCCGTCGACAGGGATGGCTACACCTTC.